This T cell receptor (beta chain) was captured by sequencing in a study of OX40 agonist ivuxolimab in advanced cancers. Whole-study context: Checkpoint inhibitors had been given previously to under 50% of patients. Study-wide points: Researchers report that CD8+ T cells had, on average, more expanded clones than CD4+. Normalized expansion of T-cell clones was also low for some nonresponders.

This clone came up once. The antigen remains undetermined. Per germline, CDR1 SEHNR and CDR2 FQNEAQ (reference sequence). The CDR3 consists of 16 residues. V was shortened by 5 bases and J by 3 bases, with 19 bases between the two germline ends. The method was immunoSEQ multiplex PCR; TCRdb's version includes in-frame clones alone and lacks a portion of them. The sample gives some 42,000 clones, roughly 86% of which show up once; 20% to 25% is in the top ten. Sequencing was performed on CD4+ or CD8+ T cells sorted from blood, taken in a trial of the OX40 agonist ivuxolimab. The TCR was taken from an adult with an advanced solid tumor such as melanoma, head and neck, liver or kidney cancer. The chain employs TRBV7-9 and TRBJ2-5; D is possibly TRBD2 (5 bases). CDR3 amino acids: CASSPRFEGNEETQYF. For the CDR3, the DNA is TGTGCCAGCAGCCCCCGCTTTGAGGGTAACGAAGAGACCCAGTACTTC.